This T cell receptor beta chain stems from a study of blood T cell repertoires in COVID-19. Clones were sequenced by immunoSEQ multiplex PCR, and TCRdb holds only the in-frame ones, with some missing. Here the sample spans roughly 150,000 clones, over 70% being singletons. This CDR3 comprises 12 residues. The origin of this receptor is a man aged 70-80 years who had been exposed to COVID-19. The specimen was PBMCs or T cells enriched from blood (not recorded which). The genes are TRBV21-1 and TRBJ1-2; the D call in the table, TRBD1, was not verified against the DNA. TRBV21-1 is termed a pseudogene. This chain's CDR3 is CASSIQNYGYTF. The CDR3 nucleotides are TGTGCCAGCAGCATCCAGAACTATGGCTACACCTTC.